The sequence of this T cell receptor (beta chain) was determined in a study of OX40 agonist ivuxolimab in advanced cancers. At the level of the study: Patients assigned to dose escalation were diagnosed with hepatocellular carcinoma, melanoma, renal cell or head and neck cancer. Findings and limits, study-wide: Low normalized T-cell clonal expansion was additionally recorded for some nonresponders.

Libraries were prepared by immunoSEQ multiplex PCR; TCRdb keeps only in-frame clonotypes and omits some of them. This sample yields fewer than 40,000 clones, of which over 60% are seen a single time; almost 10% belongs to the top ten. The CDR3 has 16 amino acids. CDR1 and CDR2 (germline): SGHVS, FNYEAQ. V lost 5 bases, J lost 5 bases, and 6 bases stayed unmatched. At cycle 4 day 1, cycle 7 day 1, and baseline, blood was sampled. On this clone itself: Its antigen is undetermined.

The V gene is TRBV7-6, the J gene TRBJ2-2, with 12 bases fitting TRBD2. The source material was CD4+ or CD8+ T cells sorted from blood, sampled in a trial of the OX40 agonist ivuxolimab. The receptor's source is an adult with an advanced solid tumor such as melanoma, head and neck, liver or kidney cancer. The chain's CDR3 is CASSARTSGDTGELFF. The DNA of the CDR3 is TGTGCCAGCAGCGCCCGGACTAGCGGGGATACCGGGGAGCTGTTTTTT.